The 15 T cell receptor beta chains given below trace back to one sample, sequenced in a study of Graves' ophthalmopathy and Graves' hyperthyroidism. CDR3 regions of TCR beta were amplified from RNA transcripts. RT-PCR in the first round used HTBI primers; a second-round multiplex PCR followed. MiXCR was run by TCRdb on the multiplex PCR reads, yielding one entry per CDR3 protein. The sample includes around 590,000 distinct CDR3 sequences, under 45% of them seen just once. Sequencing was carried out using peripheral blood or thyroid tissue (not recorded which). These receptors all stem from an adult man with Graves' hyperthyroidism.

Notes on this clonotype: At one of its ends the junction is not consistent with the germline gene, which may arise from a read error. The chain is built from TRBV5-5 and TRBJ1-3; the D is unclear. The CDR3 consists of 15 residues. Germline CDR1 and CDR2: SGHKS and YYEKEE (reference sequence). The CDR3 region is CAGSNLLSSGNTIYF. CDR3 sequence (DNA): TGTGCCGGCAGCAATCTCCTGAGCTCTGGAAACACCATATATTTT.

On this clonotype: This is likely a read error, given that the CDR3 carries no conserved phenylalanine or tryptophan at its end. The chain recombines TRBV10-3 with TRBJ1-4; D not certain. Germline V gene lookup returns CDR1 ENHRY and CDR2 SYGVKD. The CDR3 covers 16 residues. CDR3 coding DNA: TGTGCCAGCAGTGTCCTCAAGGCGGGGACTAATGAAAAACTGTTTCTT. Translating gives CASSVLKAGTNEKLFL.

This clonotype was seen ten or more times. The chain has TRBV19 and TRBJ2-7; no reliable D call. V was pared by 3 bases and J by 1 base, with 16 bases between. Germline V gene sequence: CDR1 LNHDA, CDR2 SQIVND (reference sequence). The CDR3 runs 16 residues. This CDR3 is CASSMYGTENSYEQYF. DNA of the CDR3: TGTGCCAGTAGTATGTACGGCACCGAAAATTCCTACGAGCAGTACTTC.

Many counts were recorded for this clonotype. V is TRBV27 and J is TRBJ1-2; no clear D. Germline lookup yields CDR1 MNHEY and CDR2 SMNVEV (reference sequence). The CDR3 has 13 amino acids. The V end lost 9 bases, the J end lost 1 base, and 12 bases lay between the germline ends. This chain's CDR3 is CASRTLGNYGYTF. The CDR3 DNA follows: TGTGCCAGTCGCACCCTGGGTAACTATGGCTACACCTTC.

To note about this clonotype: A read error may be the cause here, since a much bigger clone is one base away. This chain connects TRBV12-3 or TRBV12-4 to TRBJ1-5; 8 bases match TRBD1. CDR3 length: 14 amino acids. V lost 3 bases, J lost 10 bases, and 8 bases stayed unmatched. This CDR3 is CASSLDRVALPQHF. The CDR3 nucleotides read TGTGCCAGCAGTTTGGACAGGGTTGCCCTCCCCCAGCATTTT.

At least ten counts were recorded for this clonotype. V and J are TRBV7-9 and TRBJ1-1; D is undetermined. Germline V gives CDR1 SEHNR, CDR2 FQNEAQ (reference sequence). The CDR3 loop spans 14 amino acids. V was clipped by 1 base and J by 0 bases, with 6 bases between them. In nucleotides, the CDR3 is TGTGCCAGCAGCTTAGGGACCTTGAACACTGAAGCTTTCTTT. It codes for CASSLGTLNTEAFF.

The chain recombines TRBV7-3 with TRBJ2-3; 8 bases align to TRBD2. Germline trimming cut 3 bases from V and 4 bases from J; bases unmatched to any gene: 6. The V gene's germline CDR1 is SGHTA and CDR2 FQGTGA. CDR3 length: 15 residues. CDR3 region: CASSFSSGTADTQYF. Here the CDR3 DNA reads TGTGCCAGCAGCTTCAGTAGCGGGACCGCAGATACGCAGTATTTT.

This clonotype was observed at least ten times. The genes are TRBV2 and TRBJ1-5, with unresolved D. The V gene lost 3 bases and the J gene lost 0 bases, with 6 bases spanning the gap. The CDR3 is made up of 14 amino acids. The V gene's germline CDR1 is SNHLY and CDR2 FYNNEI. The CDR3 spells CASSDIYSNQPQHF. The CDR3 nucleotides read TGTGCCAGCAGTGACATCTATAGCAATCAGCCCCAGCATTTT.

This clonotype has only a few counts. For the CDR3, the DNA is TGCAGTGCTAGACGGGACAGCGCAGATACGCAGTATTTT. Protein product: CSARRDSADTQYF. The gene calls are TRBV20-1 and TRBJ2-3, with TRBD1 matching 7 bases. The CDR3 has 13 amino acids. The ends lost 2 bases at V and 4 bases at J; junction bases unmatched: 3. Germline V gene sequence: CDR1 DFQATT, CDR2 SNEGSKA (reference sequence).

This clonotype is a singleton in its sample. As the CDR3 is not closed by the conserved phenylalanine or tryptophan, this likely results from a read error. No DNA is shown, since the ends of the CDR3 on it are uncertain; the CDR3 is the one TCRdb lists. V gene TRBV20-1 combines with J gene TRBJ2-5. Germline CDR1 reads DFQATT; CDR2 reads SNEGSKA (reference sequence). The CDR3 has 9 amino acids, counting both end residues. This chain's CDR3 is CSARDPGLA.

This sequence joins TRBV7-9 and TRBJ2-7; D remains ambiguous. In germline, CDR1 is SEHNR, CDR2 FQNEAQ (reference sequence). There are 14 residues in the CDR3. With 2 bases removed from V and 3 bases from J, the gap between germline ends came to 11 bases. CDR3: CASSLNHIDYEQYF. CDR3 DNA sequence: TGTGCCAGCAGCTTAAACCACATAGACTACGAGCAGTACTTC.

This clonotype has a single count. A much larger clonotype is one base distant, so this may be a read error. The final CDR3 position lacks the conserved phenylalanine or tryptophan, pointing to a likely read error. The chain joins TRBV5-1 to TRBJ2-7; D remains ambiguous. Germline V gene sequence: CDR1 SGHRS, CDR2 YFSETQ. Between the trimmed V and J ends, which lost 4 bases and 3 bases, there was a span of 14 bases. CDR3 length equals 14 residues. CDR3 sequence reads: CASSPGGGGYEQYL. DNA for the CDR3: TGCGCCAGCAGCCCGGGCGGTGGTGGCTACGAGCAGTACCTC.

This clonotype was picked up a small number of times. The J gene is TRBJ2-3, the V gene TRBV20-1, with D hard to call. CDR1 is DFQATT and CDR2 is SNEGSKA in the germline V gene (reference sequence). Trimming shortened V by 6 bases and J by 0 bases, and 10 bases separated the two germline ends. The CDR3 spans 13 residues. Written as DNA, the CDR3 is TGCAGTGCGCTCCTAGGAAGCACAGATACGCAGTATTTT. Its protein is CSALLGSTDTQYF.

There are many counts of this clonotype. The V gene is TRBV6-5, the J gene TRBJ1-1; perhaps TRBD1 as D (5 bases). V was trimmed by 2 bases and J by 3 bases, leaving 16 bases between them. Germline V gene lookup returns CDR1 MNHEY and CDR2 SVGAGI. The CDR3 is 16 residues long. This CDR3 reads CASSYPGTGRDTEAFF. CDR3 DNA sequence: TGTGCCAGCAGTTACCCTGGGACGGGGAGGGACACTGAAGCTTTCTTT.

Concerning this clonotype: Its ends do not fully match the called genes, so a read error is possible. This chain uses TRBV10-3 with TRBJ1-3; TRBD1 might be the D (5 bases). Germline V gives CDR1 ENHRY, CDR2 SYGVKD. The length of the CDR3 is 16 residues. The CDR3 loop is CASSEMRGSSGNTIYF. The CDR3 nucleotides read TGTGCCAGCAGTGAAATGAGGGGTTCCTCTGGAAACACCATATATTTT.